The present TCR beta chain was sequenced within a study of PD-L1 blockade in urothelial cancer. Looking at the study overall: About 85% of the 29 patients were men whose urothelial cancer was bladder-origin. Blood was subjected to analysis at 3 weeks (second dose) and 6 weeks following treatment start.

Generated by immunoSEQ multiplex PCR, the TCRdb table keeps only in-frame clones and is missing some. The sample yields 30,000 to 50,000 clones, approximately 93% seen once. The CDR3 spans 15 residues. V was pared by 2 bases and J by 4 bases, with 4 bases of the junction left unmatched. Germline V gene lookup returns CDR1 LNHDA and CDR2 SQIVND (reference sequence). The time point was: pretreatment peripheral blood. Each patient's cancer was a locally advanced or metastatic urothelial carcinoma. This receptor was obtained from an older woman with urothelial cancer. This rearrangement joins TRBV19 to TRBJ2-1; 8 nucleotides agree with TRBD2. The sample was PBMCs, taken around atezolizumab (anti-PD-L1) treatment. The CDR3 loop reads CASSISSGPYNEQFF. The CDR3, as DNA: TGTGCCAGTAGTATATCTAGCGGGCCGTACAATGAGCAGTTCTTC. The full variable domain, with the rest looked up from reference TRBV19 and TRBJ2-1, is DGGITQSPKYLFRKEGQNVTLSCEQNLNHDAMYWYRQDPGQGLRLIYYSQIVNDFQKGDIAEGYSVSREKKESFPLTVTSAQKNPTAFYLCASSISSGPYNEQFFGPGTRLTVL.